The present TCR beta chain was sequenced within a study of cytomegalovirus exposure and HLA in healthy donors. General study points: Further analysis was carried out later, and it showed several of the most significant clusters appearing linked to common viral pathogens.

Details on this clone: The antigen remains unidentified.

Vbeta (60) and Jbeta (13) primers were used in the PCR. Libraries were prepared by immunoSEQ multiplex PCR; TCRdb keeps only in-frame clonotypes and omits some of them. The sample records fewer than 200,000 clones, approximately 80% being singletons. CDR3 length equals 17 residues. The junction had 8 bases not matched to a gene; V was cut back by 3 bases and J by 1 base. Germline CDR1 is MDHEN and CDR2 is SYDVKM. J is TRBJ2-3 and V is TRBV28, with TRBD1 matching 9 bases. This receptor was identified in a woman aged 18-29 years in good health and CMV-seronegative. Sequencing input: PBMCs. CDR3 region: CASSFSGRTGGTDTQYF. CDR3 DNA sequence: TGTGCCAGCAGTTTTAGTGGAAGGACAGGGGGCACAGATACGCAGTATTTT. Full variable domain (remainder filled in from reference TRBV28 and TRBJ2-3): DVKVTQSSRYLVKRTGEKVFLECVQDMDHENMFWYRQDPGLGLRLIYFSYDVKMKEKGDIPEGYSVSREKKERFSLILESASTNQTSMYLCASSFSGRTGGTDTQYFGPGTRLTVL.